Below, one TCR beta chain is given with its context. Antigen unknown. As an off-target read in a library built for alpha chains, this beta chain has a frequency of little significance. These data belong to a study of spatial heterogeneity in lung cancer. Study-level findings and limits: In tumors, expanded intratumoral alpha and beta TCR counts tracked mutation counts.

TCRdb itself ran the 5' RACE reads through MiXCR, one entry per CDR3 protein. The table lists roughly 17,000 distinct CDR3 sequences, approximately 9.7% of them singletons. V was trimmed by 4 bases and J by 8 bases, leaving 18 bases between them. Germline loops: CDR1 SGHRS, CDR2 YFSETQ. The CDR3 has 14 amino acids. Noted time point: sample taken at primary tumor resection. V and J are TRBV5-1 and TRBJ1-2, with a possible D match to TRBD1 (5 bases). The material was lung tumor tissue, obtained at surgery. This clonotype originated in a female donor with early-stage non-small cell lung cancer. The CDR3 DNA reads as TGCGCCAGCAGCCGGACCGGGCCCGCAGGGGGCTACACCTTC. This gives the protein CASSRTGPAGGYTF.